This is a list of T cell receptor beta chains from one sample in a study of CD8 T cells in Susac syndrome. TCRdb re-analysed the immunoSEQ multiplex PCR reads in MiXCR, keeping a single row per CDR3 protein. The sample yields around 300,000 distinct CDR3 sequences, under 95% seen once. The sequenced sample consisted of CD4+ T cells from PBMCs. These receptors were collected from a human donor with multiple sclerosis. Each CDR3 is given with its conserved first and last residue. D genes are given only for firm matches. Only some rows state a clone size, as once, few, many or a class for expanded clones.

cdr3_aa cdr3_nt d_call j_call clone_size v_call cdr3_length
CASSPRVPGANVLTF TGCGCCAGCAGCCCCAGGGTTCCTGGGGCCAACGTCCTGACTTTC . TRBJ2-6 . TRBV4-1 15
CASSQRLDNEQFF TGTGCCAGCAGCCAGAGACTAGACAATGAGCAGTTCTTC . TRBJ2-1 . TRBV11-1 13
CASSLDSGSKGEQFF TGTGCCAGCAGTTTGGATAGCGGGTCAAAGGGTGAGCAGTTCTTC TRBD2 TRBJ2-1 . TRBV12-3/TRBV12-4 15
CASSQSSGQAYNEQFF TGCGCCAGCAGCCAATCTAGCGGGCAGGCATACAATGAGCAGTTCTTC TRBD2 TRBJ2-1 . TRBV4-3 16
CASSLRVQRGYQETQYF TGTGCCAGCAGCTTGAGAGTCCAGAGAGGGTACCAAGAGACCCAGTACTTC . TRBJ2-5 . TRBV5-6 17
CASSPPETKNIQYF TGTGCCAGCTCACCACCGGAAACCAAAAACATTCAGTACTTC . TRBJ2-4 . TRBV18 14
CASSPRGSGEQYF TGTGCCAGCAGTCCCCGGGGATCGGGAGAGCAGTACTTC . TRBJ2-7 . TRBV12-3/TRBV12-4 13
CASSPRGRDRETEAFF TGTGCCAGCTCACCACGCGGCCGGGACAGGGAAACTGAAGCTTTCTTT TRBD1 TRBJ1-1 . TRBV18 16
CAWSWRGTYGYTF TGTGCCTGGAGTTGGAGGGGAACATATGGCTACACCTTC . TRBJ1-2 . TRBV30 13
CAWGGQTMNTEAFF TGTGCCTGGGGGGGACAGACAATGAACACTGAAGCTTTCTTT TRBD1 TRBJ1-1 . TRBV30 14
CASSSRQGGWETQYF TGTGCCAGTAGTTCCAGACAGGGTGGGTGGGAGACCCAGTACTTC TRBD1 TRBJ2-5 . TRBV19 15
CASSLRQGARTEAFF TGTGCCAGCAGCCTTCGACAGGGGGCGCGTACTGAAGCTTTCTTT TRBD1 TRBJ1-1 . TRBV7-9 15
CASSQEVGRRWKYF TGCGCCAGCAGCCAAGAGGTGGGTCGGCGGTGGAAGTACTTC . TRBJ2-7 once TRBV4-3 14
CASSPFHARSGNTIYF TGTGCCAGCAGCCCATTTCATGCCCGCTCTGGAAACACCATATATTTT . TRBJ1-3 . TRBV7-9 16
CASSQDLDSSTDTQYF TGCGCCAGCAGCCAAGATTTGGATTCTAGCACAGATACGCAGTATTTT . TRBJ2-3 few TRBV4-2 16
CASSDRTALAPKRFF TGTGCCAGCAGTGACCGGACAGCCTTAGCTCCTAAGAGGTTCTTC . TRBJ2-1 . TRBV6-5 15
CASGEGGTGANVLTF TGTGCCAGCGGAGAGGGGGGCACTGGGGCCAACGTCCTGACTTTC . TRBJ2-6 once TRBV12-3/TRBV12-4 15
CASSFGAGGQGETQYF TGTGCCAGCAGCTTCGGAGCGGGAGGGCAGGGTGAAACCCAGTACTTC TRBD2 TRBJ2-5 . TRBV11-2 16
CAWSDGGILGTEAFF TGTGCCTGGAGTGATGGGGGCATCCTAGGCACTGAAGCTTTCTTT . TRBJ1-1 . TRBV30 15
CASGPPGGHNEQFF TGTGCCAGCGGGCCTCCGGGCGGGCATAATGAGCAGTTCTTC . TRBJ2-1 . TRBV12-3/TRBV12-4 14
CASSLSWSSYNSPLHF TGTGCCAGCAGTTTATCTTGGAGCTCCTATAATTCACCCCTCCACTTT . TRBJ1-6 . TRBV27 16
CASSLEVGWGTEAFF TGTGCCAGCAGCTTGGAAGTGGGCTGGGGCACTGAAGCTTTCTTT . TRBJ1-1 . TRBV5-8 15
CASSLSYEKLFF TGTGCCAGCAGTTTGTCATATGAAAAACTGTTTTTT . TRBJ1-4 . TRBV12-3/TRBV12-4 12
CAISGLTSGGPPDTQYF TGTGCCATCAGTGGCCTAACTAGCGGGGGCCCACCAGATACGCAGTATTTT TRBD2 TRBJ2-3 . TRBV10-3 17
CASSTDRVDSPLHF TGTGCCAGTAGTACGGACAGGGTGGACTCACCCCTCCACTTT TRBD1 TRBJ1-6 . TRBV19 14
CASSLTRYGGEQFF TGTGCCAGCAGCTTAACCCGGTATGGTGGTGAGCAGTTCTTC . TRBJ2-1 . TRBV7-3 14
CASSMTRVPEAFF TGTGCCAGTAGTATGACTAGGGTCCCTGAAGCTTTCTTT . TRBJ1-1 . TRBV19 13
CASSPAQGTHRMDEQFF TGTGCCAGCAGTCCCGCCCAGGGGACGCACCGGATGGATGAGCAGTTCTTC . TRBJ2-1 . TRBV7-8 17
CATSDSGTGRRNEAFF TGTGCCACCAGTGATTCCGGGACAGGGCGGAGAAATGAAGCTTTCTTT TRBD1 TRBJ1-1 . TRBV24-1 16
CASSINEQFF TGTGCCAGCAGCATCAATGAGCAGTTCTTC . TRBJ2-1 . TRBV12-3/TRBV12-4 10
CASSLEQGAYEQYF TGTGCCAGCAGCTTAGAACAGGGGGCCTACGAGCAGTACTTC TRBD1 TRBJ2-7 . TRBV7-9 14
CASTPTHWVYNSPLHF TGTGCCAGTACCCCAACCCACTGGGTCTATAATTCACCCCTCCACTTT . TRBJ1-6 . TRBV19 16
CASSQVAGIPYEQYF TGTGCCAGCAGCCAAGTAGCGGGAATCCCCTACGAGCAGTACTTC TRBD2 TRBJ2-7 . TRBV14 15
CASSYQPRVGLNEQFF TGTGCCAGCAGTTACCAACCAAGGGTAGGACTGAATGAGCAGTTCTTC . TRBJ2-1 . TRBV6-2/TRBV6-3 16
CAWKRSPLIEQYF TGTGCCTGGAAACGGAGCCCATTGATAGAGCAGTACTTC . TRBJ2-7 . TRBV30 13
CASSFIAGGTSYNEQFF TGTGCCAGCAGTTTCATAGCGGGGGGCACCTCCTACAATGAGCAGTTCTTC TRBD2 TRBJ2-1 . TRBV3-1 17
CASSPRGWETEAFF TGCGCCAGCAGCCCCAGGGGTTGGGAAACTGAAGCTTTCTTT . TRBJ1-1 . TRBV5-1 14
CATNTGQLSSLGYTF TGTGCCACCAATACGGGACAGCTCAGTTCCCTAGGCTACACCTTC TRBD1 TRBJ1-2 . TRBV15 15